This entry features one T cell receptor beta chain sequence. The data belong to a study of blood T cell repertoires in COVID-19. Study summary: Nucleic acid was either cDNA or gDNA, and it came from T cells, B-cell-depleted T cells, or PBMCs.

Under the authors' procedure: Estimation of nucleated cell counts was performed using reference gene primer amplification. TCRdb keeps only in-frame clones here, not all; method: immunoSEQ multiplex PCR. V, J and clone size are taken as reported in that table, and D and trimming were inferred from the DNA itself. The sample yields hundreds of thousands of clones, roughly 91% seen once. Sample: peripheral blood. The sequence was obtained from a woman in her twenties or thirties with acute or convalescent COVID-19.

The CDR3 reads CASSRGSGMNTEAFF. The CDR3 DNA follows: TGTGCCAGCAGCCGTGGCAGCGGTATGAACACTGAAGCTTTCTTT. The rearrangement joins TRBV3-1 (or the pseudogene TRBV3-2) to TRBJ1-1; no firm D call. Germline CDR1 and CDR2: LGHDT and YNNKEL (reference sequence). The V end was cut by 4 bases, the J end by 0 bases, with 12 bases between. The CDR3 covers 15 residues.